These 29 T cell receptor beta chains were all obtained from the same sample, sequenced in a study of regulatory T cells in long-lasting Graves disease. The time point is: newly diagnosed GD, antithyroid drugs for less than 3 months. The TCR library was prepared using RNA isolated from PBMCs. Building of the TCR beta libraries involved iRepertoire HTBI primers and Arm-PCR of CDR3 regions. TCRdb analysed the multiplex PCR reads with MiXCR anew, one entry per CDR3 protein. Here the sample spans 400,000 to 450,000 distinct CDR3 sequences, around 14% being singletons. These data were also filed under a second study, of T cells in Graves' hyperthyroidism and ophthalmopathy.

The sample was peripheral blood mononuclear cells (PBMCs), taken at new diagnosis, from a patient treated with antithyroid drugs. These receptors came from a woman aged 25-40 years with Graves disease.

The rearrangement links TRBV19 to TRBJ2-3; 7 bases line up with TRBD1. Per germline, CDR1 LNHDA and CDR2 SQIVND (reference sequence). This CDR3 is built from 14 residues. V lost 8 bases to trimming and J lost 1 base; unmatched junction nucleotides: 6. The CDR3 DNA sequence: TGTGCCAGTCAAGGGGGCTTCCGCACAGATACGCAGTATTTT. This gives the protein CASQGGFRTDTQYF.

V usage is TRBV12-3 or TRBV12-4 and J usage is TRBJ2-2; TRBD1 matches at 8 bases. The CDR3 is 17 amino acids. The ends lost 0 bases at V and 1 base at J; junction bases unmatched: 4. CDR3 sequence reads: CASSLAGTGMNTGELFF. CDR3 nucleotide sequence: TGTGCCAGCAGTTTAGCGGGGACAGGAATGAACACCGGGGAGCTGTTTTTT.

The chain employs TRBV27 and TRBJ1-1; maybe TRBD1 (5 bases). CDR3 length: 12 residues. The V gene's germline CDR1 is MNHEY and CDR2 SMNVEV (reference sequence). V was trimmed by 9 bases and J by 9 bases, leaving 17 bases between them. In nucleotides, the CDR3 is TGTGCCAGTGGCTTAAGGGGCGGTAAAGCTTTCTTT. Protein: CASGLRGGKAFF.

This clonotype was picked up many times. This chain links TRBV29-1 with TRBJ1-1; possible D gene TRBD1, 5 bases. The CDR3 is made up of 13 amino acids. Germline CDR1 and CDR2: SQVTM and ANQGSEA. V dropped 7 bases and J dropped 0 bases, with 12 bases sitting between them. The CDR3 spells CSASGTVNTEAFF. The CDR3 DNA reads TGCAGCGCCTCCGGGACGGTGAACACTGAAGCTTTCTTT. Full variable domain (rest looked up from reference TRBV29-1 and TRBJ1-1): SAVISQKPSRDICQRGTSLTIQCQVDSQVTMMFWYRQQPGQSLTLIATANQGSEATYESGFVIDKFPISRPNLTFSTLTVSNMSPEDSSIYLCSASGTVNTEAFFGQGTRLTVV.

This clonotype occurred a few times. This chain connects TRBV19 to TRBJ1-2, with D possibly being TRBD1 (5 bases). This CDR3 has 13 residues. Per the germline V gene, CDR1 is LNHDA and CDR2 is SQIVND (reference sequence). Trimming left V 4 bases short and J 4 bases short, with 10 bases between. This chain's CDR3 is CASSRDGFYGYTF. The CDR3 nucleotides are TGTGCCAGTAGTAGGGACGGATTCTATGGCTACACCTTC.

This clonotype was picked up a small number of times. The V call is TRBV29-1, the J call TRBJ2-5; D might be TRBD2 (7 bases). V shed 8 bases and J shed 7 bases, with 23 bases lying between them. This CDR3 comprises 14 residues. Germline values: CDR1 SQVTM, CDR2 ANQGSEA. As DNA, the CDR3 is TGCAGCTTCTCACAGGGTTCTGGGGAGGGGACCCAGTACTTC. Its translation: CSFSQGSGEGTQYF.

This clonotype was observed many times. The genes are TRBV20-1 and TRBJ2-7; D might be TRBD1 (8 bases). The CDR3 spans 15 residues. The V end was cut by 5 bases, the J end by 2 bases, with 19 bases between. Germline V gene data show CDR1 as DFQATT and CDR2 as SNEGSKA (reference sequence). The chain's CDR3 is CSAPTGEGLPYEQYF. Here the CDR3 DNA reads TGCAGTGCTCCGACAGGGGAGGGTTTGCCCTACGAGCAGTACTTC.

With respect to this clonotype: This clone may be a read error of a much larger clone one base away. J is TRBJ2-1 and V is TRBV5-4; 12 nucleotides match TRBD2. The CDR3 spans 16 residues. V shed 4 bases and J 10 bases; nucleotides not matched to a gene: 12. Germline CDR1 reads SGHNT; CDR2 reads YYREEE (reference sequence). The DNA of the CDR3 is TGTGCCAGCAGCCTGGTAGGACTAGCGGGGTCCTACGAGCAGTTCTTC. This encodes CASSLVGLAGSYEQFF.

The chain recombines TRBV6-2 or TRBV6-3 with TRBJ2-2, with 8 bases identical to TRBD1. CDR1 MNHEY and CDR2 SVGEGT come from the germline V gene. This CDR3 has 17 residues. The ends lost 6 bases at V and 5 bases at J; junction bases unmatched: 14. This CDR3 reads CASSFLPGQVSTGELFF. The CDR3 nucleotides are TGTGCCAGCAGCTTCCTGCCGGGACAGGTCTCAACCGGGGAGCTGTTTTTT.

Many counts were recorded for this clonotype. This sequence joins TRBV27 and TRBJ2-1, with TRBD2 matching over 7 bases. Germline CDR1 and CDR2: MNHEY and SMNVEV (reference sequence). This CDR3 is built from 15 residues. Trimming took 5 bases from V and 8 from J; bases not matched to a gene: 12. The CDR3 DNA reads TGTGCCAGCAGTGTTTTACTAGCGCGGGGACATGAGCAGTTCTTC. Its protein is CASSVLLARGHEQFF.

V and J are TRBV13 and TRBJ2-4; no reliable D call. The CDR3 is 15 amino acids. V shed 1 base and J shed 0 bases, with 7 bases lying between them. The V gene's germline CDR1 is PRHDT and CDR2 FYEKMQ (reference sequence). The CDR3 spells CASSLDSLAKNIQYF. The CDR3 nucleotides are TGTGCCAGCAGCTTAGACAGCCTAGCCAAAAACATTCAGTACTTC.

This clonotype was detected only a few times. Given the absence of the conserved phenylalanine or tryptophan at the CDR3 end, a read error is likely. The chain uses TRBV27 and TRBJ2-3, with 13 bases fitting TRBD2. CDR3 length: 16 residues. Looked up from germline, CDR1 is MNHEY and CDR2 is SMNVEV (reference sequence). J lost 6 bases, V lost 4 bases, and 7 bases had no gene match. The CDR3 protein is CASSSYRTSGSDTQYL. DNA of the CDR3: TGTGCCAGCAGTTCCTATAGGACTAGCGGGAGTGATACGCAGTATCTT.

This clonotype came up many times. The CDR3 DNA sequence: TGTGCCAGCAGCTTCTGGACAGAGCTTAGCAATCAGCCCCAGCATTTT. Amino acid sequence: CASSFWTELSNQPQHF. V gene TRBV7-2 combines with J gene TRBJ1-5; perhaps TRBD1 as D (6 bases). Germline lookup yields CDR1 SGHTA and CDR2 FQGNSA. The CDR3 is made up of 16 amino acids. Trimming removed 3 bases from V and 0 bases from J, with 12 bases in between.

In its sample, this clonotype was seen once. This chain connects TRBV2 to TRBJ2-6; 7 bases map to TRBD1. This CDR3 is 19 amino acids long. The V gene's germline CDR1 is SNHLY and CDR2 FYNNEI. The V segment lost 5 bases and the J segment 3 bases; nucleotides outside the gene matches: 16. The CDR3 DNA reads TGTGCCAGCAGTCGTACCCGACAGGGTTTACAACTTGGGGCCAACGTCCTGACTTTC. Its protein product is CASSRTRQGLQLGANVLTF.

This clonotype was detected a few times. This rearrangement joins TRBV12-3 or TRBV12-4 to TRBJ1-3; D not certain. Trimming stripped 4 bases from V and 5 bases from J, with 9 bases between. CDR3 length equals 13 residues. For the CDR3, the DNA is TGTGCCAGCAGTTCGGGTCTACGAAACACCATATATTTT. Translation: CASSSGLRNTIYF.

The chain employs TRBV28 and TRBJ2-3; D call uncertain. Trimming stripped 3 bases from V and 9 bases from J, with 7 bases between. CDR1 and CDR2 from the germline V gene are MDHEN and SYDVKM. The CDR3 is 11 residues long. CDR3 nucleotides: TGTGCCAGCAGTTTCGTCCGGACGCAGTATTTT. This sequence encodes CASSFVRTQYF.

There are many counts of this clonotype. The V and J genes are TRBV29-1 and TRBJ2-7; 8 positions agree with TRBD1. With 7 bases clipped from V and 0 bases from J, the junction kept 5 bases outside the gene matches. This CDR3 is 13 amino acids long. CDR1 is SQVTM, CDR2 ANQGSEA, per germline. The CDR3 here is CSAWTGSSYEQYF. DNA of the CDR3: TGCAGCGCCTGGACAGGGAGCTCCTACGAGCAGTACTTC.

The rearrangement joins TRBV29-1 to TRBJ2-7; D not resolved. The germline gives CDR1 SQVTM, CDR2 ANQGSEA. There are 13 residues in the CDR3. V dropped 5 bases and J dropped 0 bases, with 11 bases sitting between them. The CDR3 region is CSVRRPSSYEQYF. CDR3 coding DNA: TGCAGCGTTCGCAGGCCGAGCTCCTACGAGCAGTACTTC.

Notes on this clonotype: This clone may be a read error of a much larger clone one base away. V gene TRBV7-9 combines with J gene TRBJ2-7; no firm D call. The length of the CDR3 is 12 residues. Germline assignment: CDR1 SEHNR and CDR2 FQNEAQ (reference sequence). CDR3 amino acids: CASGLISYEQYF. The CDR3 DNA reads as TGTGCCAGCGGCTTAATAAGCTACGAGCAGTACTTC.

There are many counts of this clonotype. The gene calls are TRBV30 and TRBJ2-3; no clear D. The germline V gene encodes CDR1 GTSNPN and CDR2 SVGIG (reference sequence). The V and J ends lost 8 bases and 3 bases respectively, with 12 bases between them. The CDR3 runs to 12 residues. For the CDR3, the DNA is TGTGCCGCAGGACGGACGACAGATACGCAGTATTTT. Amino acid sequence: CAAGRTTDTQYF.

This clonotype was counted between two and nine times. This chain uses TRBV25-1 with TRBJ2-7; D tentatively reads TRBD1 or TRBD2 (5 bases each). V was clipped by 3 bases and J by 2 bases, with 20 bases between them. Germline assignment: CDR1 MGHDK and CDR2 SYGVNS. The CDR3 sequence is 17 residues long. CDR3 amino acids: CASSEWGRSDTTYEQYF. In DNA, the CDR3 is TGTGCCAGCAGTGAGTGGGGGAGATCCGACACAACCTACGAGCAGTACTTC.

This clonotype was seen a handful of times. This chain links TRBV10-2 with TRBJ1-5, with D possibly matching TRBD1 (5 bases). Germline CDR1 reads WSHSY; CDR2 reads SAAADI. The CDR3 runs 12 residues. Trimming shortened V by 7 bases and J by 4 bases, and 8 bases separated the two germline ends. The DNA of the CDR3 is TGCGCCAGCAATGGGGGGAATCAGCCCCAGCATTTT. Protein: CASNGGNQPQHF.

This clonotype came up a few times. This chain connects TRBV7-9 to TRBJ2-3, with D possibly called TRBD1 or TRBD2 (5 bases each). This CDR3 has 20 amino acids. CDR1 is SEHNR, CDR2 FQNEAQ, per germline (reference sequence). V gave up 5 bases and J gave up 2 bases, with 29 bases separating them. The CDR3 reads CASSASPLLVRTGPTDTQYF. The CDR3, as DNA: TGTGCCAGCAGCGCCTCCCCCCTCCTGGTGAGGACGGGACCCACAGATACGCAGTATTTT.

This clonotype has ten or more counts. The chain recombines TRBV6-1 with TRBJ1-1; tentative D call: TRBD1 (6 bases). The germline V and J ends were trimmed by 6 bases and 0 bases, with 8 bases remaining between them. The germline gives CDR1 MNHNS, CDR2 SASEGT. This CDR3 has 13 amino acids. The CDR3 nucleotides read TGTGCCAGCAGGGACAGAATGAACACTGAAGCTTTCTTT. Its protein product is CASRDRMNTEAFF.

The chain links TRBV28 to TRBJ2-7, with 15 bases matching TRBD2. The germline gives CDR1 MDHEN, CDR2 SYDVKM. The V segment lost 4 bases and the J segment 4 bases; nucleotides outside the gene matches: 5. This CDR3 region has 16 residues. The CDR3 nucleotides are TGTGCCAGCAGTTCAGCGGGACTAGCGGGAGGATACGAGCAGTACTTC. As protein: CASSSAGLAGGYEQYF. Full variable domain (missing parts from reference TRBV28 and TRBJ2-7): DVKVTQSSRYLVKRTGEKVFLECVQDMDHENMFWYRQDPGLGLRLIYFSYDVKMKEKGDIPEGYSVSREKKERFSLILESASTNQTSMYLCASSSAGLAGGYEQYFGPGTRLTVT.

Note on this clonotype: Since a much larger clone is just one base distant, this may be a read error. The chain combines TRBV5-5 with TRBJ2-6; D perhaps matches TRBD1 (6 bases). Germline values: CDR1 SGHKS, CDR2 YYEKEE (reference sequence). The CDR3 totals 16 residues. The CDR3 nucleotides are TGTGCCAGCAGTACTCGGTCAGGGGCCGGGGTCAACGTCCTGACTTTC. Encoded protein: CASSTRSGAGVNVLTF.

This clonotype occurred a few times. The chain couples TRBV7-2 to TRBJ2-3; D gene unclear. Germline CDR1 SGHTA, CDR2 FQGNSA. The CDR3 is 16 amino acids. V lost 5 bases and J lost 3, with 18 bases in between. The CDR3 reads CASSATPLGVTDTQYF. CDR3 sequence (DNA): TGTGCCAGCAGCGCTACCCCCCTAGGTGTGACAGATACGCAGTATTTT.

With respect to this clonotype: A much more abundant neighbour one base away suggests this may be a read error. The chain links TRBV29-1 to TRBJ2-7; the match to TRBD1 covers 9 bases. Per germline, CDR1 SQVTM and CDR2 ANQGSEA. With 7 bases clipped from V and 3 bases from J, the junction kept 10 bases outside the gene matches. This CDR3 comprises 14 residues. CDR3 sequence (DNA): TGCAGCGCCCGCTCACAGGGGGCGGTCTACGAGCAGTACTTC. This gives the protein CSARSQGAVYEQYF.

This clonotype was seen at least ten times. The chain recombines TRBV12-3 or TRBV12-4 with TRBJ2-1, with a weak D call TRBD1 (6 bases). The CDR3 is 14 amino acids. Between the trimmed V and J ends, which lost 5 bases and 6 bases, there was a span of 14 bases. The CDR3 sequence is CASSPQGLINEQFF. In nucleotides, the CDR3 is TGTGCCAGCAGTCCACAGGGCTTGATCAATGAGCAGTTCTTC.